This TCR beta chain originates from a study of blood T cells in healthy people across ages. Primers used in a second PCR of about 7 to 12 cycles were a sample-barcoded 5' primer and a J-beta primer mix. Every molecule of cDNA carried a tag from a template-switch adaptor with 12 random nucleotides. Paired-end reads containing CDR3 totaled no fewer than 3 million for each sample. MiXCR, applied by TCRdb to the 5' RACE reads, yields one record per CDR3 protein. The sample lists 850,000 to 1,000,000 distinct CDR3 sequences; 40% to 60% were seen once. This clonotype has a count of ten or more. Its antigen remains unknown. Study-level points and caveats: Roughly linear age-related decline in beta diversity appeared, significant by age about 40.

The sequenced material came from blood. This TCR derives from a young man in good health.

The CDR3 loop is CASSSRDYGYTF. The CDR3 DNA follows: TGTGCCAGCAGCTCCAGGGACTATGGCTACACCTTC. The rearrangement uses TRBV7-2 and TRBJ1-2; possibly TRBD1 for D (5 bases). The CDR3 length is 12 residues. CDR1 is SGHTA and CDR2 is FQGNSA in the germline V gene. With 4 bases removed from V and 3 bases from J, the gap between germline ends came to 6 bases.